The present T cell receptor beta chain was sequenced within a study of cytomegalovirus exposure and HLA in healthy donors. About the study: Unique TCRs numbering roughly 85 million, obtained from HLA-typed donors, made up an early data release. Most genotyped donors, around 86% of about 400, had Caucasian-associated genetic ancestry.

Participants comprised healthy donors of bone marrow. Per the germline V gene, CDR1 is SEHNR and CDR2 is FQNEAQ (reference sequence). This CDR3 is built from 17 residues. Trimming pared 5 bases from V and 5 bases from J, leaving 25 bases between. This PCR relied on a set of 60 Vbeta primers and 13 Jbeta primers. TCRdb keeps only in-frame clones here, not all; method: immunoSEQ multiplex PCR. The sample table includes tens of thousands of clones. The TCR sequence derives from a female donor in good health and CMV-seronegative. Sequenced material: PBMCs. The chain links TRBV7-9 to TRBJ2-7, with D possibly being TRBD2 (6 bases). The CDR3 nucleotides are TGTGCCAGCAGCGACCTAAGGAGCGGAGGGAAAGGGAACGAGCAGTACTTC. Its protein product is CASSDLRSGGKGNEQYF. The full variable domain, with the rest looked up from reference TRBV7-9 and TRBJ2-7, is DTGVSQNPRHKITKRGQNVTFRCDPISEHNRLYWYRQTLGQGPEFLTYFQNEAQLEKSRLLSDRFSAERPKGSFSTLEIQRTEQGDSAMYLCASSDLRSGGKGNEQYFGPGTRLTVT.